The present TCR beta chain was sequenced within a study of blood T cell repertoires in COVID-19. TCRdb's table, derived via immunoSEQ multiplex PCR, lists solely in-frame clones and lacks some. The table includes 46,000 or so clones, over 80% detected once. Sample: peripheral blood. This TCR was sampled from a middle-aged man with acute or convalescent COVID-19.

The CDR3 coding sequence is TGTGCCAGCAGCCAAGATAGAAGTGCCCCCTCCAGCCGGGGGGGCACAGATACGCAGTATTTT. It yields the protein CASSQDRSAPSSRGGTDTQYF. The gene calls are TRBV4-2 and TRBJ2-3; 7 bases map to TRBD2. With 0 bases clipped from V and 1 base from J, the junction kept 19 bases outside the gene matches. This CDR3 contains 21 residues. CDR1 LGHNA and CDR2 YNFKEQ come from the germline V gene.